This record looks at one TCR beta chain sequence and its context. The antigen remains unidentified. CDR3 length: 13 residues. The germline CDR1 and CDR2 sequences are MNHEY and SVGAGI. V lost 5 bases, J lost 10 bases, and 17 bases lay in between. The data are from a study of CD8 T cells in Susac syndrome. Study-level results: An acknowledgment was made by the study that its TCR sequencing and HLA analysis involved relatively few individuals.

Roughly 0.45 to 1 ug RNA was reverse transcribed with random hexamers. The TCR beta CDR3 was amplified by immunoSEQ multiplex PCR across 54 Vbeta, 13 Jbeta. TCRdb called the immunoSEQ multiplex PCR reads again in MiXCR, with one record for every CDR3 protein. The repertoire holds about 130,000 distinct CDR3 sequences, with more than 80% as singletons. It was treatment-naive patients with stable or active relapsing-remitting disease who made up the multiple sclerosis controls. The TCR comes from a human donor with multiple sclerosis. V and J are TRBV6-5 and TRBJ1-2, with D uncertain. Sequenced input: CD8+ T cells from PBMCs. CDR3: CASSPKAVGYYTF. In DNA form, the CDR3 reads TGTGCCAGCAGTCCTAAGGCCGTTGGTTACTACACCTTC.